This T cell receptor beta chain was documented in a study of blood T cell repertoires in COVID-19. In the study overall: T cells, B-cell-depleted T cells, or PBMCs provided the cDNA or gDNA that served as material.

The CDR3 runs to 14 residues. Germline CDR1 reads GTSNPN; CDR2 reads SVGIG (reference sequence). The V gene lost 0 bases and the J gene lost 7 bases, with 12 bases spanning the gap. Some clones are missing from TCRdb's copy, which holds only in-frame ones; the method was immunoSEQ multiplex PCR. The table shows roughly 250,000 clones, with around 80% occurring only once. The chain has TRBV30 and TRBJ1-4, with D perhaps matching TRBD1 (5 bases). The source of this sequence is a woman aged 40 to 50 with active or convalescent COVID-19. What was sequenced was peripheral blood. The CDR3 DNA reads TGTGCCTGGAGTGTGGGGGGAGGTGGTGAAAAACTGTTTTTT. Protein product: CAWSVGGGGEKLFF.